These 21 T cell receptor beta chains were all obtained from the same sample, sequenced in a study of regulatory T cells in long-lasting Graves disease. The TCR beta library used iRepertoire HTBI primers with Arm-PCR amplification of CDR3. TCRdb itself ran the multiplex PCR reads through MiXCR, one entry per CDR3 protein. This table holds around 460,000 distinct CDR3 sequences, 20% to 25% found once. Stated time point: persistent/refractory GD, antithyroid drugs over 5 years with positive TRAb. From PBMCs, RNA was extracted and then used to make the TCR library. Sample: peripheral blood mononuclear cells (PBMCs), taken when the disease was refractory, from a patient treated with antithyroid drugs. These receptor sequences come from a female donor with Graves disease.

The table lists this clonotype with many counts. DNA of the CDR3: TGTGCCAGTAGTCCCTTAGCGGGAGCTGCGGAGACCCAGTACTTC. Translation gives CASSPLAGAAETQYF. This rearrangement joins TRBV19 to TRBJ2-5; 9 bases align to TRBD2. Germline CDR1 is LNHDA and CDR2 is SQIVND (reference sequence). Trimming cost V 5 bases and J 5 bases; bases outside gene matches: 9. This CDR3 region has 15 residues.

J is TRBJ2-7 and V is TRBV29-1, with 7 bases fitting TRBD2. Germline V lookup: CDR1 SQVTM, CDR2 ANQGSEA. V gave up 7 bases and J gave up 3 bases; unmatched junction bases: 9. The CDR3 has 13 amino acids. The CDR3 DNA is TGCAGCGGGGGGGGGTCCATGATCTACGAGCAGTACTTC. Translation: CSGGGSMIYEQYF.

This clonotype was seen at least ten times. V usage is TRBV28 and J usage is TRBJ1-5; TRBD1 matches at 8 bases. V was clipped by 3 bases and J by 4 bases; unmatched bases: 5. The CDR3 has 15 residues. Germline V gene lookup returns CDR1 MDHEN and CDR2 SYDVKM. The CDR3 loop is CASSLRTGINQPQHF. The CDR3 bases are TGTGCCAGCAGTTTGAGGACAGGGATTAATCAGCCCCAGCATTTT.

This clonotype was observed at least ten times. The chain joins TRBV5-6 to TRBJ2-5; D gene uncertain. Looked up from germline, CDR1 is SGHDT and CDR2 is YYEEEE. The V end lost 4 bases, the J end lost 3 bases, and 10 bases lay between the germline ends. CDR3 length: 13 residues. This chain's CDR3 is CASSPETEETQYF. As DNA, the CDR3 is TGTGCCAGCAGCCCAGAGACGGAAGAGACCCAGTACTTC.

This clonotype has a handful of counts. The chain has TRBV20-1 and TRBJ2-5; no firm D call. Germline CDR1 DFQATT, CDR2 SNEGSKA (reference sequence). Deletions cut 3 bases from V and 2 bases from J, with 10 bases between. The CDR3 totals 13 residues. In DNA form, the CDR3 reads TGCAGTGCTAGCCCGAGCCGGCAAGAGACCCAGTACTTC. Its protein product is CSASPSRQETQYF.

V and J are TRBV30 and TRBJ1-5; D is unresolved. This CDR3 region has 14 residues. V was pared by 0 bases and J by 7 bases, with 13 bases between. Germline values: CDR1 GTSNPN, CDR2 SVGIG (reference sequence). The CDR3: CAWSVAITGQPQHF. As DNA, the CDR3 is TGTGCCTGGAGTGTAGCTATAACGGGCCAGCCCCAGCATTTT.

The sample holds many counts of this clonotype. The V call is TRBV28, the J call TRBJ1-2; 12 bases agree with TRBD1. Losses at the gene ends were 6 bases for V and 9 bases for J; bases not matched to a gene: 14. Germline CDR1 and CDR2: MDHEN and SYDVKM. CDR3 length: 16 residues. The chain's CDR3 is CASRPGTGGPFKSYTF. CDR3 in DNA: TGTGCCAGCAGACCCGGGACAGGGGGCCCCTTTAAGAGCTACACCTTC.

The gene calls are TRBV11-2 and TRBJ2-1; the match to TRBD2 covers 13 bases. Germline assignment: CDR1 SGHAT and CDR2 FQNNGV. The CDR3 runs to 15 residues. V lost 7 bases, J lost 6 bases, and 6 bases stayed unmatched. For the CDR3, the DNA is TGTGCCAGCACCAGACTAGCGGGGGGTCTCAATGAGCAGTTCTTC. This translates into CASTRLAGGLNEQFF. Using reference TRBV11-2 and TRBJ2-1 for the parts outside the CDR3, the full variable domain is EAGVAQSPRYKIIEKRQSVAFWCNPISGHATLYWYQQILGQGPKLLIQFQNNGVVDDSQLPKDRFSAERLKGVDSTLKIQPAKLEDSAVYLCASTRLAGGLNEQFFGPGTRLTVL.

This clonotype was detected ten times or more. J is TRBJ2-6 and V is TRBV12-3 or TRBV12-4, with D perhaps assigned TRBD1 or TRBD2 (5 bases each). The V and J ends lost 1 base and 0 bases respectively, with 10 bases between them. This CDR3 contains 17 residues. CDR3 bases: TGTGCCAGCAGTTTAGGGGGGAACCCCTCTGGGGCCAACGTCCTGACTTTC. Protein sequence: CASSLGGNPSGANVLTF.

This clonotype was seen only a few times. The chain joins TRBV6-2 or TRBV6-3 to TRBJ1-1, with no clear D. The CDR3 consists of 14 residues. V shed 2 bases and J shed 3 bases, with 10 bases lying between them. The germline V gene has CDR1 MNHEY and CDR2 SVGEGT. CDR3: CASSYGVRHTEAFF. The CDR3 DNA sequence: TGTGCCAGCAGTTACGGAGTCCGACACACTGAAGCTTTCTTT.

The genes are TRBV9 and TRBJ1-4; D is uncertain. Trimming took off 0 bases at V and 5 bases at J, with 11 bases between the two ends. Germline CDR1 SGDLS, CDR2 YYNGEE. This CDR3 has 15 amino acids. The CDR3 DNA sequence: TGTGCCAGCAGCGTAGGACTCACCGCAAATGAAAAACTGTTTTTT. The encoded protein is CASSVGLTANEKLFF.

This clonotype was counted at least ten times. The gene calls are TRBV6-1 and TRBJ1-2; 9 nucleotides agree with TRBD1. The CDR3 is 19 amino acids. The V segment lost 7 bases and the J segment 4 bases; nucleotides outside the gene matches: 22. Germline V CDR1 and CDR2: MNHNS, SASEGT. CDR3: CASTYGVRWTGDYGYGYTF. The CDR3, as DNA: TGTGCCAGCACCTACGGCGTGCGTTGGACAGGGGATTACGGCTATGGCTACACCTTC.

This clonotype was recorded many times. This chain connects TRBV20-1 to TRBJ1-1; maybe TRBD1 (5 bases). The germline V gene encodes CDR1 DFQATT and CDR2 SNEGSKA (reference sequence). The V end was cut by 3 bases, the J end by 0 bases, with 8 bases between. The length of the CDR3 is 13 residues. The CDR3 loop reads CSASSGMNTEAFF. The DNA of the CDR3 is TGCAGTGCTAGTTCAGGGATGAACACTGAAGCTTTCTTT.

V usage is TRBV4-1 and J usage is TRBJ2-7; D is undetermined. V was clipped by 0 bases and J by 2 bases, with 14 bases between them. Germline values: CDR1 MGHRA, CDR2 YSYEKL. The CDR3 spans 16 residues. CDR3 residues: CASSQDLGYGAYEQYF. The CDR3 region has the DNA TGCGCCAGCAGCCAAGATCTAGGCTACGGCGCCTACGAGCAGTACTTC.

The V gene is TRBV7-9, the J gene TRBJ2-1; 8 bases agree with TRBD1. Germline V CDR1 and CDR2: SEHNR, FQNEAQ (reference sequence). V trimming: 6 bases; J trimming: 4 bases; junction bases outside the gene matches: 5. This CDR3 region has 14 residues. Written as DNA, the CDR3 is TGTGCCAGCAGTGCAGGGGGCGATTACAATGAGCAGTTCTTC. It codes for CASSAGGDYNEQFF.

The CDR3 protein is CASSTPPPSTDTQYF. CDR3 in DNA: TGTGCCAGCAGTACCCCTCCCCCTAGCACAGATACGCAGTATTTT. The chain has TRBV28 and TRBJ2-3; the D is unclear. The CDR3 has 15 amino acids. Germline V CDR1 and CDR2: MDHEN, SYDVKM. V was shortened by 5 bases and J by 0 bases, with 12 bases between the two germline ends.

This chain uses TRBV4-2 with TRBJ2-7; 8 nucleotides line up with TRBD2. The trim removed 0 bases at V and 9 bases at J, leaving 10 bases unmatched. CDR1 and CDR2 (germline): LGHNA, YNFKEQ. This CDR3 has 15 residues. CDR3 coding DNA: TGTGCCAGCAGCCAAGATTCGGGAGGGGCGCGGCGGCAGTACTTC. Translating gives CASSQDSGGARRQYF.

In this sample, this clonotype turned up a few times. The CDR3 sequence: CASSVTSGGYNEQFF. Written as DNA, the CDR3 is TGTGCCAGCAGCGTGACTAGCGGGGGGTACAATGAGCAGTTCTTC. The rearrangement links TRBV6-1 to TRBJ2-1; 13 bases match TRBD2. Germline CDR1 MNHNS, CDR2 SASEGT. After removal of 6 bases from V and 4 bases from J, the junction contained 3 bases not matched to a gene. The CDR3 spans 15 residues.

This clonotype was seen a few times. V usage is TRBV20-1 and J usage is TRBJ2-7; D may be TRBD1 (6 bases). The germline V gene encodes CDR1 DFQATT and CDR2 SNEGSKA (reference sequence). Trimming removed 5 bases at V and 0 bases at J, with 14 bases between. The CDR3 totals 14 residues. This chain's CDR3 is CSAAGASPSYEQYF. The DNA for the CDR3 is TGCAGTGCTGCAGGGGCCTCCCCCTCCTACGAGCAGTACTTC.

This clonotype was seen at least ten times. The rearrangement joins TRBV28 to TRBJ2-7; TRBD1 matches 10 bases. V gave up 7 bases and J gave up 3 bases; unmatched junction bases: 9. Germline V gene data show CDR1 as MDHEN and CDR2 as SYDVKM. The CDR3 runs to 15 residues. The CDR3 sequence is CASTPGTGVDYEQYF. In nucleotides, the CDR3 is TGTGCCAGCACACCCGGGACAGGGGTAGACTACGAGCAGTACTTC.

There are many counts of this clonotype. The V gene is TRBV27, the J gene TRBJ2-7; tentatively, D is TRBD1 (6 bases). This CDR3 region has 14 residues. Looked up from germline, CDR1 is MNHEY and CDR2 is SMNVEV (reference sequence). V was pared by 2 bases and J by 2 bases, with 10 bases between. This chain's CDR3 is CASSLGGGTYEQYF. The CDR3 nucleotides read TGTGCCAGCAGTTTAGGGGGCGGAACCTACGAGCAGTACTTC.